This TCR beta chain derives from a study of graft-versus-host responses after intestinal transplantation. Whole-study findings and limits: Recipient-marrow GvH clones were detected, some having first appeared in ileum or blood. Patients with graft-donor T cell macrochimerism had high graft-versus-host to host-versus-graft clonal ratios in allografts.

V lost 4 bases to trimming and J lost 7 bases, with 8 bases between them. CDR1 and CDR2 (germline): MGHDK, SYGVNS. This CDR3 spans 12 amino acids. As for this clone: Its target is unknown.

Method: immunoSEQ multiplex PCR; TCRdb's copy keeps in-frame clones and lacks some. The sample contains 90,000 to 150,000 clones, roughly 91% of which appear only once. The source is a human donor who received an intestinal transplant. This chain uses TRBV25-1 with TRBJ2-1; a weak D match, TRBD1 (5 bases). The specimen was unstimulated CD4+ T cells sorted from spleen or lymph node cells, collected before intestinal transplant. In DNA, the CDR3 is TGTGCCAGCAGTGTGGGGCGAAATGAGCAGTTCTTC. Translating it yields CASSVGRNEQFF.